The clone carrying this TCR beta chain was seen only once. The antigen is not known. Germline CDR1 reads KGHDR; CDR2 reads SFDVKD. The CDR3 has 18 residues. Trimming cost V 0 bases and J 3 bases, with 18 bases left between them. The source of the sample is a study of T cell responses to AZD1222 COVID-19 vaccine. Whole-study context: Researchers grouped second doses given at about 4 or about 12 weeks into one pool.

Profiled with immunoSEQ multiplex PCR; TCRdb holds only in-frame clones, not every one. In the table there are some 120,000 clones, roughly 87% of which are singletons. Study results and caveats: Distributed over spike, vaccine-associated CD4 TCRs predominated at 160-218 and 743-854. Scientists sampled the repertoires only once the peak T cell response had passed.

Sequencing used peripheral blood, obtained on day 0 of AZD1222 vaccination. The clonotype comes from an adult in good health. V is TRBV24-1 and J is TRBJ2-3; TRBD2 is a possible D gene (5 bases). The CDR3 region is CATSDLWGEVGGTDTQYF. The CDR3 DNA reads TGTGCCACCAGTGATTTGTGGGGAGAGGTTGGTGGTACAGATACGCAGTATTTT.